This section outlines one TCR beta chain sequence together with its context. The source of the sample is a study of T cells in tuberculosis. Time point denoted: new active TB diagnosis, blood taken before or within 7 days of starting treatment. Included patients were adults of at least 18, HIV-seronegative, South African. This table comes from immunoSEQ multiplex PCR, and its TCRdb copy is limited to in-frame clones, with some not included. This table has some 34,000 clones, about 85% appearing once. CDR3 length: 12 amino acids. Germline values: CDR1 MNHEY, CDR2 SVGAGI. Trimming removed 4 bases from V and 14 bases from J, with 17 bases in between.

The sequencing here drew on PBMCs, taken at tuberculosis diagnosis. The V and J genes are TRBV6-5 and TRBJ1-1; the D is unclear. The sequence was obtained from an adult with tuberculosis. The CDR3 sequence: CASSSTDGVGFF. Here the CDR3 DNA reads TGTGCCAGCAGTTCTACTGACGGGGTCGGCTTCTTT.